Listed here is a single T cell receptor (beta chain). This entry comes from a study of blood T cell repertoires in COVID-19. V lost 5 bases to trimming and J lost 6 bases, with 13 bases between them. The CDR3 is made up of 13 amino acids. TCRdb's copy holds only in-frame clones and misses some; the assay was immunoSEQ multiplex PCR. This table has 25,000 to 40,000 clones, roughly 91% appearing once. The TCR was taken from a man in his 70s with active or convalescent COVID-19. The sample comprised peripheral blood. The chain couples TRBV12-3 or TRBV12-4 to TRBJ1-2; D is perhaps TRBD1 (6 bases). This chain's CDR3 is CASSPGTPNGYTF. CDR3 in DNA: TGTGCCAGCAGTCCAGGGACACCTAATGGCTACACCTTC.